What follows are 25 T cell receptor beta chains derived from one specimen sequenced in a study of T cell responses to AZD1222 COVID-19 vaccine. The repertoire was sequenced with immunoSEQ multiplex PCR; TCRdb's copy has only in-frame clones and lacks some. The sample lists about 110,000 clones, around nine tenths occurring once. The sample was peripheral blood, taken on day 0 of AZD1222 vaccination. All receptors come from an adult in good health.

The J gene is TRBJ1-5, the V gene TRBV2, with a tentative D call TRBD1 (5 bases). Germline assignment: CDR1 SNHLY and CDR2 FYNNEI. The CDR3 spans 17 residues. V was pared by 5 bases and J by 1 base, with 18 bases between. CDR3 nucleotide sequence: TGTGCCAGCAGTCTCCAGGGCGGCACTTTAAGCAATCAGCCCCAGCATTTT. Translating gives CASSLQGGTLSNQPQHF.

V usage is TRBV2 and J usage is TRBJ2-1; 8 bases map to TRBD2. This CDR3 comprises 19 residues. Germline loops: CDR1 SNHLY, CDR2 FYNNEI. The V gene end was trimmed by 3 bases and the J gene end by 0 bases; junction bases not matched to a gene: 13. The CDR3, as DNA: TGTGCCAGCAGTGACATCGGCAGAGGACTAGCCAGCTCCTACAATGAGCAGTTCTTC. It translates to CASSDIGRGLASSYNEQFF. The full variable domain, rest sourced from reference TRBV2 and TRBJ2-1, is EPEVTQTPSHQVTQMGQEVILRCVPISNHLYFYWYRQILGQKVEFLVSFYNNEISEKSEIFDDQFSVERPDGSNFTLKIRSTKLEDSAMYFCASSDIGRGLASSYNEQFFGPGTRLTVL.

This clone occurred once. The chain links TRBV5-1 to TRBJ1-5; TRBD1 is a possible D gene (5 bases). Germline-derived CDR1 and CDR2 are SGHRS and YFSETQ. Trimming pared 0 bases from V and 7 bases from J, leaving 14 bases between. This CDR3 is 15 amino acids long. The CDR3 region has the DNA TGCGCCAGCAGCTTGGAAGGGGATCGGGAGCAGCCCCAGCATTTT. It yields the protein CASSLEGDREQPQHF.

The V gene is TRBV7-2, the J gene TRBJ1-1, with no clear D. Germline CDR1 is SGHTA and CDR2 is FQGNSA. Trimming took 2 bases from V and 2 from J, leaving 12 bases between them. The CDR3 runs to 15 residues. CDR3 loop: CASSLFRVPNTEAFF. In nucleotides, the CDR3 is TGTGCCAGCAGCTTATTTCGTGTCCCAAACACTGAAGCTTTCTTT.

This chain links TRBV29-1 with TRBJ1-3, with D uncertain. CDR3 length: 15 amino acids. Looked up from germline, CDR1 is SQVTM and CDR2 is ANQGSEA. Trimming took 0 bases from V and 2 from J, leaving 11 bases between them. The CDR3 loop reads CSVEDLTETGNTIYF. Written as DNA, the CDR3 is TGCAGCGTTGAAGATTTAACAGAAACTGGAAACACCATATATTTT.

The chain joins TRBV13 to TRBJ2-3, with 7 bases fitting TRBD2. The germline V gene encodes CDR1 PRHDT and CDR2 FYEKMQ (reference sequence). V trimming: 4 bases; J trimming: 4 bases; junction bases outside the gene matches: 11. The CDR3 loop spans 16 amino acids. CDR3 DNA: TGTGCCAGCAGCTCCCCCGGGGGGACCCGTGCAGATACGCAGTATTTT. Translation gives CASSSPGGTRADTQYF.

This clone is a singleton in its sample. This chain links TRBV5-1 with TRBJ1-5; tentative D call: TRBD1 (6 bases). Germline V gene lookup returns CDR1 SGHRS and CDR2 YFSETQ. This CDR3 has 15 residues. Trimming removed 1 base at V and 1 base at J, with 9 bases between. As DNA, the CDR3 is TGCGCCAGCAGCTTGACAGGGTCCAGCAATCAGCCCCAGCATTTT. This sequence encodes CASSLTGSSNQPQHF.

The chain employs TRBV3-1 (or the pseudogene TRBV3-2) and TRBJ1-4; possible D gene TRBD1, 5 bases. The CDR3 length is 14 residues. With 3 bases removed from V and 8 bases from J, the gap between germline ends came to 13 bases. Germline values: CDR1 LGHDT, CDR2 YNNKEL (reference sequence). The CDR3 nucleotides read TGTGCCAGCAGCCATCAGGGAGTCGGAGAAAAACTGTTTTTT. Protein: CASSHQGVGEKLFF.

This clone was counted only a few times. This sequence joins TRBV5-1 and TRBJ1-1, with a tentative D call TRBD1 (5 bases). Trimming left V 7 bases short and J 8 bases short, with 12 bases between. This CDR3 has 11 amino acids. Germline CDR1 and CDR2: SGHRS and YFSETQ. CDR3: CASQGGPEAFF. CDR3 nucleotide sequence: TGCGCCAGCCAGGGCGGGCCAGAAGCTTTCTTT.

The genes are TRBV13 and TRBJ2-1; D remains ambiguous. Trimming pared 4 bases from V and 9 bases from J, leaving 13 bases between. Germline assignment: CDR1 PRHDT and CDR2 FYEKMQ (reference sequence). CDR3 length: 13 residues. The CDR3, as DNA: TGTGCCAGCAGCTCTCGGGCCCCCAGTGAGCAGTTCTTC. Protein sequence: CASSSRAPSEQFF.

V gene TRBV29-1 combines with J gene TRBJ1-1; D is unclear. Germline-derived CDR1 and CDR2 are SQVTM and ANQGSEA. The CDR3 runs 12 residues. Trimming stripped 0 bases from V and 1 base from J, with 3 bases between. The CDR3: CSVEEANTEAFF. The CDR3, as DNA: TGCAGCGTTGAAGAGGCGAACACTGAAGCTTTCTTT.

V is TRBV4-3 and J is TRBJ2-5; 10 bases fit TRBD2. The CDR3 sequence is 16 residues long. Germline lookup yields CDR1 LGHNA and CDR2 YSLEER. V dropped 0 bases and J dropped 3; count of bases not matched to a gene: 4. The CDR3 DNA reads TGCGCCAGCAGCCAAGATTTCACTAGCGGGGAAGAGACCCAGTACTTC. Translated: CASSQDFTSGEETQYF.

This chain connects TRBV30 to TRBJ2-7; tentative D call: TRBD2 (6 bases). The germline V and J ends were trimmed by 7 bases and 2 bases, with 15 bases remaining between them. The CDR3 length is 13 residues. Germline lookup yields CDR1 GTSNPN and CDR2 SVGIG (reference sequence). CDR3 DNA sequence: TGTGCCTTAACGGGGGTCAGGGCCTACGAGCAGTACTTC. Its protein product is CALTGVRAYEQYF.

The chain links TRBV12-3 or TRBV12-4 to TRBJ2-7; D call uncertain. The CDR3 extends over 13 amino acids. V was clipped by 3 bases and J by 2 bases, with 8 bases between them. CDR3 nucleotide sequence: TGTGCCAGCAGTTTTTCTAGAACCTACGAGCAGTACTTC. Protein sequence: CASSFSRTYEQYF.

The CDR3 nucleotides read TGCGCCAGCAGCTCCGGGGGGCTCTCCAATGAGCAGTTCTTC. It is translated as CASSSGGLSNEQFF. The V call is TRBV5-1, the J call TRBJ2-1, with D tentatively TRBD2 (7 bases). From germline, CDR1 is SGHRS and CDR2 YFSETQ. The CDR3 has 14 residues. V lost 3 bases, J lost 6 bases, and 13 bases lay in between.

The rearrangement uses TRBV20-1 and TRBJ2-7; the D gene is possibly TRBD1 (5 bases). With 3 bases removed from V and 6 bases from J, the gap between germline ends came to 9 bases. This CDR3 comprises 11 residues. The germline V gene encodes CDR1 DFQATT and CDR2 SNEGSKA (reference sequence). DNA of the CDR3: TGCAGTGCTAGGCAGGGTCCCGAGCAGTACTTC. Its protein is CSARQGPEQYF.

This clone was detected once. The chain carries TRBV9 and TRBJ1-6, with a tentative D call TRBD1 (5 bases). Trimming pared 0 bases from V and 0 bases from J, leaving 16 bases between. CDR1 is SGDLS and CDR2 is YYNGEE in the germline V gene. The CDR3 runs to 19 residues. The CDR3 reads CASSVGGALMGSYNSPLHF. The CDR3 DNA reads as TGTGCCAGCAGCGTAGGGGGCGCGTTGATGGGCTCCTATAATTCACCCCTCCACTTT.

The chain recombines TRBV9 with TRBJ2-3; D is uncertain. Germline loops: CDR1 SGDLS, CDR2 YYNGEE. This CDR3 spans 11 amino acids. Trimming shortened V by 2 bases and J by 9 bases, and 7 bases separated the two germline ends. This chain's CDR3 is CASSVAETQYF. The CDR3, as DNA: TGTGCCAGCAGCGTGGCGGAAACGCAGTATTTT.

CDR3 loop: CASSPRLSGGLAEAFF. CDR3 nucleotide sequence: TGTGCCAGCTCACCACGGCTGTCAGGGGGGCTTGCTGAAGCTTTCTTT. The J gene is TRBJ1-1, the V gene TRBV18; TRBD1 matches at 7 bases. The trim removed 1 base at V and 6 bases at J, leaving 11 bases unmatched. CDR1 and CDR2 (germline): KGHSH, LQKENI. The CDR3 sequence is 16 residues long.

This chain uses TRBV6-5 with TRBJ1-6; 7 nucleotides align to TRBD1. V was pared by 4 bases and J by 8 bases, with 8 bases of the junction left unmatched. Germline V gives CDR1 MNHEY, CDR2 SVGAGI. The CDR3 is made up of 15 amino acids. Here the CDR3 DNA reads TGTGCCAGCAGTTCCCTCCAGGACAGGTATTCACCCCTCCACTTT. This encodes CASSSLQDRYSPLHF.

V usage is TRBV9 and J usage is TRBJ1-1; 8 nucleotides match TRBD1. V trimming: 4 bases; J trimming: 3 bases; junction bases outside the gene matches: 8. Germline V gives CDR1 SGDLS, CDR2 YYNGEE. The CDR3 sequence is 15 residues long. The CDR3 here is CASSPRTGWDTEAFF. CDR3 bases: TGTGCCAGCAGCCCACGGACAGGGTGGGACACTGAAGCTTTCTTT.

The gene calls are TRBV5-4 and TRBJ2-7; 9 bases line up with TRBD1. Germline V gene sequence: CDR1 SGHNT, CDR2 YYREEE (reference sequence). The CDR3 is 16 residues long. Unmatched junction bases numbered 13, after V lost 4 bases and J lost 5 bases. The CDR3 DNA sequence: TGTGCCAGCAGCCGGGCCCCGGGACAGGGATTGGACGAGCAGTACTTC. This encodes CASSRAPGQGLDEQYF. Full variable domain (outside the CDR3, taken from reference TRBV5-4 and TRBJ2-7): ETGVTQSPTHLIKTRGQQVTLRCSSQSGHNTVSWYQQALGQGPQFIFQYYREEENGRGNFPPRFSGLQFPNYSSELNVNALELDDSALYLCASSRAPGQGLDEQYFGPGTRLTVT.

J is TRBJ1-1 and V is TRBV7-9; 8 nucleotides align to TRBD1. Germline V gene data show CDR1 as SEHNR and CDR2 as FQNEAQ (reference sequence). Trimming removed 4 bases from V and 0 bases from J; junction bases left unmatched: 7. The CDR3 totals 16 residues. Here the CDR3 DNA reads TGTGCCAGCAGCTCATACGACAGGGGAATGAACACTGAAGCTTTCTTT. Translating gives CASSSYDRGMNTEAFF.

The chain employs TRBV7-9 and TRBJ1-3; D uncertain. The CDR3 consists of 14 residues. The germline V gene encodes CDR1 SEHNR and CDR2 FQNEAQ (reference sequence). Trimming cost V 1 base and J 0 bases, with 4 bases left between them. The DNA for the CDR3 is TGTGCCAGCAGCTTAGAAAGCTCTGGAAACACCATATATTTT. Its translation: CASSLESSGNTIYF. Supplemented by reference TRBV7-9 and TRBJ1-3, the full variable domain reads DTGVSQNPRHKITKRGQNVTFRCDPISEHNRLYWYRQTLGQGPEFLTYFQNEAQLEKSRLLSDRFSAERPKGSFSTLEIQRTEQGDSAMYLCASSLESSGNTIYFGEGSWLTVV.

The V gene is TRBV11-2, the J gene TRBJ1-4, with D perhaps matching TRBD1 (5 bases). The CDR3 length is 15 residues. Germline lookup yields CDR1 SGHAT and CDR2 FQNNGV. The ends were cut back, 5 bases at V and 4 bases at J, with 14 bases in the middle. The CDR3 protein is CASSPGRRLNEKLFF. The CDR3 nucleotides read TGTGCCAGCAGCCCAGGGCGGAGACTTAATGAAAAACTGTTTTTT.